This TCR beta chain came from a study of molecular identifiers for immune sequencing clone quantification. It was from 20,000 to 1,000,000 sorted cells, with 10%, 30% or 50% RNA, that naive CD8 libraries came. Based on a CD8+CD4-CCR7+CD45RA+ profile, naive CD8 T cells were sorted. This clonotype was seen many times. Its antigen is unknown. Study results and limitations: Whereas clones above 20 RNA copies held under 1% of naive-cell molecules, they held over 98% of effector molecules. Sizes of clones that are highly expanded could be underestimated (if identical TCR molecules share a barcode).

MiXCR, run by TCRdb on the PCR reads, gives a single entry per CDR3 protein. The sample includes about 640,000 distinct CDR3 sequences, less than 20% of them seen just once. The V end was cut by 5 bases, the J end by 5 bases, with 15 bases between. Germline CDR1 reads MDHEN; CDR2 reads SYDVKM. The CDR3 consists of 14 residues. This chain links TRBV28 with TRBJ2-5; D is perhaps TRBD1 (6 bases). Material for sequencing was naive CD8+ T cells from blood, with Jurkat cell RNA spiked in. Specified subset: FACS-sorted CD8+CD4-CCR7+CD45RA+ naive T cells. This TCR came from a human donor in good health. Some libraries in this study had Jurkat cell RNA spiked in. This chain's CDR3 is CASSPTIQGETQYF. CDR3 in DNA: TGTGCCAGCAGTCCGACGATCCAGGGGGAGACCCAGTACTTC.